Included here is one TCR beta chain sequence, with context. Antigen: not known. The CDR3 contains 14 residues. V trimming: 2 bases; J trimming: 6 bases; junction bases outside the gene matches: 6. Germline V gene data show CDR1 as SGHRS and CDR2 as YFSETQ. 13 Jbeta primers and 60 Vbeta primers were used for the PCR. Using immunoSEQ multiplex PCR, the repertoire was profiled, and TCRdb retains in-frame clones only, with some absent. Recorded for this sample: under 120,000 clones. This specimen belongs to a study of cytomegalovirus exposure and HLA in healthy donors. About the study: As released early, the data held 65 million to 90 million unique TCRs from HLA-typed donors.

Study findings and constraints: Per a prior analysis, the majority of TCR beta V segments were productive roughly 90% or roughly 30% of the time.

The chain employs TRBV5-1 and TRBJ2-3; 7 nucleotides align to TRBD1. The sequencing sample was made of PBMCs. This sequence was found in a man between 45 and 60 years old in good health and CMV-seronegative. The CDR3 here is CASSFDRAFDTQYF. The CDR3, as DNA: TGCGCCAGCAGCTTCGACAGGGCGTTCGATACGCAGTATTTT.